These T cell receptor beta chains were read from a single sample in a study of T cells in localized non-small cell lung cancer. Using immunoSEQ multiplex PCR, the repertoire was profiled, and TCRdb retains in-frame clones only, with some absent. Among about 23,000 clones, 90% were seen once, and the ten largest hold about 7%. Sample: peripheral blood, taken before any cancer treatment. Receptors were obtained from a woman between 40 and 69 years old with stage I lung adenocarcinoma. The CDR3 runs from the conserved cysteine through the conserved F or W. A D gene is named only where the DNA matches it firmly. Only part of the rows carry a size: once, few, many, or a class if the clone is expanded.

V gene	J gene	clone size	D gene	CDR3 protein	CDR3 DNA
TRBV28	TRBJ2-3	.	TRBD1	CASSSQGARPDTQYF	TGTGCCAGCAGTTCACAGGGGGCGCGACCAGATACGCAGTATTTT
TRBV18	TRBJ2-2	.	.	CASSPSQGNTGELFF	TGTGCCAGCTCACCCAGTCAGGGAAACACCGGGGAGCTGTTTTTT
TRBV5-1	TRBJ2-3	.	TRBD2	CASSLVLWGTSGRAMPADTQYF	TGCGCCAGCAGCTTGGTCCTTTGGGGGACTAGCGGGAGGGCCATGCCTGCAGATACGCAGTATTTT
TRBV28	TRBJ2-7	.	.	CASRPPGTGSYEQYF	TGTGCCAGCAGGCCCCCAGGAACGGGATCCTACGAGCAGTACTTC
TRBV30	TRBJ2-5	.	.	CAWSVAETQYF	TGTGCCTGGAGTGTGGCGGAGACCCAGTACTTC
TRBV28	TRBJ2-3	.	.	CASESSSEGYTDTQYF	TGTGCCAGCGAATCCTCTAGCGAAGGGTACACGGATACGCAGTATTTT
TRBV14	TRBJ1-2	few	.	CASSPRPLGGYTF	TGTGCCAGCAGCCCCCGGCCCCTGGGGGGCTACACCTTC
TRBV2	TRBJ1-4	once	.	CASSLTPDLKEGKLFF	TGTGCCAGCAGCCTTACACCAGACCTTAAAGAAGGAAAACTGTTTTTT
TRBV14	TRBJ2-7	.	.	CASSPTDSRTYEQYF	TGTGCCAGCAGCCCAACGGACAGTCGAACCTACGAGCAGTACTTC
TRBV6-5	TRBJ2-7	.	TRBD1	CASSRTPGQGEQYF	TGTGCCAGCAGTCGGACTCCCGGACAGGGAGAGCAGTACTTC
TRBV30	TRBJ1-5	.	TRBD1	CAWSPQGEGPQHF	TGTGCCTGGAGTCCCCAGGGGGAAGGGCCCCAGCATTTT
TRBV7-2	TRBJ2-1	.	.	CASNFAVSRKYRQFF	TGTGCCAGCAACTTTGCAGTAAGTCGGAAGTATCGGCAGTTCTTC
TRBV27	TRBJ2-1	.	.	CASSFLPPRGPYNEQFF	TGTGCCAGCAGTTTTTTACCTCCTCGCGGACCCTACAATGAGCAGTTCTTC
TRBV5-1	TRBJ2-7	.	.	CASSLPDGSYEQYF	TGCGCCAGCAGCCTACCGGACGGATCCTACGAGCAGTACTTC
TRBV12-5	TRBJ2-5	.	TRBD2	CASGKTLGLAGVETQYF	TGTGCTAGTGGTAAGACCCTGGGACTAGCGGGAGTCGAGACCCAGTACTTC
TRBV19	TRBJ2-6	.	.	CASSIGGRAGANVLTF	TGTGCCAGTAGTATAGGGGGCAGGGCCGGGGCCAACGTCCTGACTTTC
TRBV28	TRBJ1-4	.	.	CASGPGEKLFF	TGTGCCAGCGGGCCCGGCGAAAAACTGTTTTTT
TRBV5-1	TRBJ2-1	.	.	CASSRDAGEQFF	TGCGCCAGCAGCCGCGATGCGGGCGAGCAGTTCTTC
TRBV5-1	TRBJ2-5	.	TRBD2	CASREGLAGGEETQYF	TGCGCCAGCAGGGAGGGGCTAGCGGGAGGAGAAGAGACCCAGTACTTC
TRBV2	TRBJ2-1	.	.	CASSQSSSYNEQFF	TGTGCCAGCAGTCAGTCTAGCTCCTACAATGAGCAGTTCTTC
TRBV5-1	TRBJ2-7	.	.	CASSLGIQILHEQYF	TGCGCCAGCAGCTTGGGCATCCAAATCCTCCACGAGCAGTACTTC
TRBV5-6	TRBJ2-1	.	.	CASSLAGRTRNNEQFF	TGTGCCAGCAGCTTGGCCGGTCGGACTCGGAACAATGAGCAGTTCTTC
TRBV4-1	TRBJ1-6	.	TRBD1	CASSQGRSTGKIYNSPLHF	TGCGCCAGCAGCCAAGGCCGCTCGACAGGGAAGATTTATAATTCACCCCTCCACTTT
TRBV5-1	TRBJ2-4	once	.	CASRAGRVGDAGNIQYF	TGCGCCAGCAGGGCCGGACGCGTAGGCGACGCGGGAAACATTCAGTACTTC
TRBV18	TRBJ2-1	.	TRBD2	CASSLRAGGKNEQFF	TGTGCCAGCTCACTGCGAGCGGGAGGGAAAAATGAGCAGTTCTTC
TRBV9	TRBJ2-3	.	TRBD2	CASTHGTSVTDTQYF	TGTGCCAGCACCCATGGGACTAGCGTCACAGATACGCAGTATTTT
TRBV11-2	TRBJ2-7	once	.	CASSPRTAYEQYF	TGTGCCAGCAGCCCCAGGACAGCCTACGAGCAGTACTTC
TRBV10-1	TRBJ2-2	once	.	CASSDPILTGELFF	TGCGCCAGCAGTGACCCGATCCTCACCGGGGAGCTGTTTTTT